This TCR beta chain was identified in a study of blood T cell repertoires in COVID-19. Study-level information: COVID-19 samples from acute and convalescent phases originated in the United States, Italy and Spain. Nucleic acid was either cDNA or gDNA, and it came from T cells, B-cell-depleted T cells, or PBMCs.

Per the original methods: Reference gene primer amplification yielded estimated nucleated cell counts. Using immunoSEQ multiplex PCR, the repertoire was profiled, and TCRdb retains in-frame clones only, with some absent. V and J calls and clone size are copied from that table; D and trimming were computed from the DNA. The table records approximately 300,000 clones, 70% to 90% of them present only once. The sequence was collected from a woman aged 35 to 49 with acute or convalescent COVID-19. The sample was peripheral blood.

The chain's CDR3 is CASIGTSGANVLTF. CDR3 nucleotide sequence: TGTGCCAGCATCGGTACCTCTGGGGCCAACGTCCTGACTTTC. This chain links TRBV28 with TRBJ2-6; D is undetermined. V dropped 7 bases and J dropped 0 bases, with 7 bases sitting between them. CDR1 is MDHEN, CDR2 SYDVKM, per germline. The CDR3 consists of 14 residues.